This T cell receptor (beta chain) is drawn from a study of blood T cell repertoires in COVID-19. Background on the study: The analysed material was cDNA or gDNA that came from T cells, B-cell-depleted T cells, or PBMCs.

Original handling: For nucleated cells, counts were estimated from reference gene primer amplification. The table came from immunoSEQ multiplex PCR; TCRdb's copy has only in-frame clones and leaves some out. V and J calls and clone size are those listed in that table; D and trimming were worked out from the DNA. This table has 200,000 to 250,000 clones, roughly 76% appearing once. The Seattle patients, enrolled during active infection, were followed longitudinally. The TCR sequence derives from a woman aged 80 or older with COVID-19, enrolled during active disease. Specimen: peripheral blood.

This CDR3 is CAWSAQGVSEQYF. The CDR3 DNA follows: TGTGCCTGGAGTGCGCAGGGGGTTTCCGAGCAGTACTTC. The gene calls are TRBV30 and TRBJ2-7, with TRBD1 matching over 7 bases. V shed 1 base and J 6 bases; nucleotides not matched to a gene: 6. The CDR3 extends over 13 amino acids. CDR1 and CDR2 (germline): GTSNPN, SVGIG (reference sequence).